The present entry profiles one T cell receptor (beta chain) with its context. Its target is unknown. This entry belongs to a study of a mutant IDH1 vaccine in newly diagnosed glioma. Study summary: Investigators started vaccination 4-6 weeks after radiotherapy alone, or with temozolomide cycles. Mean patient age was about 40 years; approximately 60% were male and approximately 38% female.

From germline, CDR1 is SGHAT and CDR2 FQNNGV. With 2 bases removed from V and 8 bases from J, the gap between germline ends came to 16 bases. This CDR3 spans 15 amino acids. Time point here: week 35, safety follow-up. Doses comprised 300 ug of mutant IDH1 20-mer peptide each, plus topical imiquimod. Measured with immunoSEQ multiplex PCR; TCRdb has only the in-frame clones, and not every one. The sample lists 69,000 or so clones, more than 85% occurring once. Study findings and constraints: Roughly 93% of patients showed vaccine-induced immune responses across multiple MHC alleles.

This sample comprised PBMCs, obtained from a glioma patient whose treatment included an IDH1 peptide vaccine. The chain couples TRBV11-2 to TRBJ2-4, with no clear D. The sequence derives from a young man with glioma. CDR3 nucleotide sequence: TGTGCCAGCAGCTTAAAATATTGGGGATCTGACATTCAGTACTTC. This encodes CASSLKYWGSDIQYF.